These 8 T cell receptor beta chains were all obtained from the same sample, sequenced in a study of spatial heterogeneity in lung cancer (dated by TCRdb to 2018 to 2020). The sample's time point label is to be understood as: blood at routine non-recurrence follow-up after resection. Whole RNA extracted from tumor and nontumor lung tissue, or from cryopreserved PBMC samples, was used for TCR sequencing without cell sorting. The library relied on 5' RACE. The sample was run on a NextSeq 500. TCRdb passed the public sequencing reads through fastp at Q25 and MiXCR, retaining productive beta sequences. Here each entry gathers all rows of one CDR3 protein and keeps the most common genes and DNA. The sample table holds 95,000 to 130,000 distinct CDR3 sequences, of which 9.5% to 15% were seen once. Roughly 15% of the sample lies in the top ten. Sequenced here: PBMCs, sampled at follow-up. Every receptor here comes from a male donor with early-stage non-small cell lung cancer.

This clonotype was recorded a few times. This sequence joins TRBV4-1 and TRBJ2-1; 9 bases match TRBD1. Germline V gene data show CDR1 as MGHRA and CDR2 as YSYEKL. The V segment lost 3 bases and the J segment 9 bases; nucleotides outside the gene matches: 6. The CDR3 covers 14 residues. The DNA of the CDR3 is TGCGCCAGCAGCCAGGGACAGGGAGGCGGTGAGCAGTTCTTC. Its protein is CASSQGQGGGEQFF.

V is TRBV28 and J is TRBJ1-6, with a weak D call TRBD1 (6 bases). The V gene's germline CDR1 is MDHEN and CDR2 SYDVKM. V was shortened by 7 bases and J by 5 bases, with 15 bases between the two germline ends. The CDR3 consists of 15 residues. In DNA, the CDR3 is TGTGCCAGCATCCCCGGGACATTAGATAATTCACCCCTCCACTTT. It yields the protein CASIPGTLDNSPLHF.

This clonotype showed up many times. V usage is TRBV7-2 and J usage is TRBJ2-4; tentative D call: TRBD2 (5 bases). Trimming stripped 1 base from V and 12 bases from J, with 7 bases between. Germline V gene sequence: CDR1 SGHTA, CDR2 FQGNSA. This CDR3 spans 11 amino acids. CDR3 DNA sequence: TGTGCCAGCAGCTTAGGGGCGGGTCAGTACTTC. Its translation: CASSLGAGQYF.

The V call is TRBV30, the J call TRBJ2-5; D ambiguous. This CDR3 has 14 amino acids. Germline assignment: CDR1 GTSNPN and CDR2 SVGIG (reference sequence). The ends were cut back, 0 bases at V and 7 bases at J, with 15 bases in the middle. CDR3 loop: CAWSVRQVGVTQYF. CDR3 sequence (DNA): TGTGCCTGGAGTGTACGCCAGGTCGGCGTGACCCAGTACTTC. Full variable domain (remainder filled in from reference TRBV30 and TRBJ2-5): SQTIHQWPATLVQPVGSPLSLECTVEGTSNPNLYWYRQAAGRGLQLLFYSVGIGQISSEVPQNLSASRPQDRQFILSSKKLLLSDSGFYLCAWSVRQVGVTQYFGPGTRLLVL.

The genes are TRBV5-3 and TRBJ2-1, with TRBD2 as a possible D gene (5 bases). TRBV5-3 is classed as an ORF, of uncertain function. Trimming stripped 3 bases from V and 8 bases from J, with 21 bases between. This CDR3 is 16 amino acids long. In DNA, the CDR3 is TGTGCCAGAAGCTGCTACTCGCTTAGTAGCGAGCATGAGCAGTTCTTC. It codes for CARSCYSLSSEHEQFF.

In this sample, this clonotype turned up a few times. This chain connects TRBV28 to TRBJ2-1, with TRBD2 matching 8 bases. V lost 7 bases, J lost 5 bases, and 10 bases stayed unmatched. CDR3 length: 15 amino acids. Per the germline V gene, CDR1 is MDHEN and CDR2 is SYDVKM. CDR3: CASIRSGGRDNEQFF. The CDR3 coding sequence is TGTGCCAGCATTAGATCGGGGGGGAGGGACAATGAGCAGTTCTTC.

The CDR3 loop is CASSPSGTGNTGELFF. The DNA of the CDR3 is TGTGCCAGCAGCCCCTCCGGGACGGGGAACACCGGGGAGCTGTTTTTT. This chain uses TRBV28 with TRBJ2-2; D could derive from TRBD1 or TRBD2 (5 bases each). The germline V and J ends were trimmed by 6 bases and 1 base, with 15 bases remaining between them. The CDR3 spans 16 residues. The germline gives CDR1 MDHEN, CDR2 SYDVKM.

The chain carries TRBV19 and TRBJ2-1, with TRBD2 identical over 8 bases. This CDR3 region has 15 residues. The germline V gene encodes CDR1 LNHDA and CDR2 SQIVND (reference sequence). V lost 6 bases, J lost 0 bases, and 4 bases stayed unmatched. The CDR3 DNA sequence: TGTGCCAGTAGGCCCGGGACTAGCTCCTACAATGAGCAGTTCTTC. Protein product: CASRPGTSSYNEQFF.